Below, 10 T cell receptor beta chains from the same sample are listed, as sequenced in a study of blood T cell repertoires in COVID-19. Here immunoSEQ multiplex PCR was the method, and the copy in TCRdb shows in-frame clones only, minus some. The sample includes tens of thousands of clones, over 75% of them seen just once. The sequencing sample was made of peripheral blood. Every receptor here comes from a woman over 75 with active or convalescent COVID-19.

The DNA for the CDR3 is TGTGCCACCAGCAGGGAGCCGGGACTAGTCGGAGAGACCCAGTACTTC. Its translation is CATSREPGLVGETQYF. This chain uses TRBV15 with TRBJ2-5; 8 bases line up with TRBD2. Germline V CDR1 and CDR2: LNHNV, YYDKDF (reference sequence). There are 16 residues in the CDR3. The junction had 10 bases not matched to a gene; V was cut back by 3 bases and J by 4 bases.

This chain links TRBV28 with TRBJ1-5; a possible D gene is TRBD1 (5 bases). Trimming took 5 bases from V and 0 from J, leaving 14 bases between them. The CDR3 totals 16 residues. Germline V gives CDR1 MDHEN, CDR2 SYDVKM. The CDR3 DNA reads as TGTGCCAGCAGTGGGGTCGCGGGGCTTAGCAATCAGCCCCAGCATTTT. Translated: CASSGVAGLSNQPQHF.

This clone was detected only once. CDR3 DNA: TGTGCCAGCAGTTTGATTCGGTTCTCTGGAAACACCATATATTTT. Amino acids: CASSLIRFSGNTIYF. J is TRBJ1-3 and V is TRBV28; the D is unclear. The CDR3 extends over 15 amino acids. V lost 3 bases and J lost 0, with 9 bases in between. Germline V gene sequence: CDR1 MDHEN, CDR2 SYDVKM.

This clone was detected once. The chain links TRBV2 to TRBJ2-1; D may be TRBD2 (5 bases). Germline V CDR1 and CDR2: SNHLY, FYNNEI. V was pared by 11 bases and J by 4 bases, with 27 bases between. The length of the CDR3 is 17 residues. This chain's CDR3 is CAVPTPLGGSAYNEQFF. Written as DNA, the CDR3 is TGTGCCGTACCCACCCCGCTAGGCGGGTCAGCATACAATGAGCAGTTCTTC.

The chain links TRBV7-2 to TRBJ1-1, with D unclear. With 5 bases removed from V and 4 bases from J, the gap between germline ends came to 11 bases. Germline values: CDR1 SGHTA, CDR2 FQGNSA. The CDR3 runs to 13 residues. In nucleotides, the CDR3 is TGTGCCAGCAGCCGCGACACCTTCACTGAAGCTTTCTTT. This translates into CASSRDTFTEAFF.

This clone was found once. The CDR3 here is CASSAGTGIPHEQYF. CDR3 in DNA: TGTGCCAGCAGCGCAGGGACAGGGATCCCCCACGAGCAGTACTTC. This chain joins TRBV9 and TRBJ2-7, with 9 bases matching TRBD1. Unmatched junction bases numbered 9, after V lost 3 bases and J lost 5 bases. This CDR3 is built from 15 residues. Germline CDR1 and CDR2: SGDLS and YYNGEE.

V and J are TRBV29-1 and TRBJ1-1; 7 bases fit TRBD1. V dropped 6 bases and J dropped 4; count of bases not matched to a gene: 5. CDR1 and CDR2 (germline): SQVTM, ANQGSEA. CDR3 length: 12 amino acids. CDR3 sequence reads: CSVRQGFTEAFF. DNA for the CDR3: TGCAGCGTCCGACAGGGATTCACTGAAGCTTTCTTT.

The chain uses TRBV19 and TRBJ2-5; a weak D match, TRBD2 (6 bases). This CDR3 contains 12 residues. V lost 8 bases, J lost 3 bases, and 10 bases lay in between. The germline gives CDR1 LNHDA, CDR2 SQIVND (reference sequence). In DNA form, the CDR3 reads TGTGCCAGTCGGAGGGGTAAAGAGACCCAGTACTTC. Its protein product is CASRRGKETQYF.

The chain carries TRBV12-3 or TRBV12-4 and TRBJ1-5, with D maybe TRBD1 (5 bases). The CDR3 length is 12 residues. Trimming cost V 5 bases and J 4 bases, with 6 bases left between them. CDR3 amino acids: CASSAGNQPQHF. Written as DNA, the CDR3 is TGTGCCAGCAGTGCAGGGAATCAGCCCCAGCATTTT.

The chain joins TRBV19 to TRBJ1-4, with 7 bases aligning to TRBD1. This CDR3 contains 14 residues. Germline-derived CDR1 and CDR2 are LNHDA and SQIVND (reference sequence). V lost 6 bases and J lost 0; bases outside the gene matches: 1. The CDR3 reads CASSGTATNEKLFF. The CDR3 DNA follows: TGTGCCAGTAGCGGGACAGCAACTAATGAAAAACTGTTTTTT.